Presented here are 7 T cell receptor beta chains from one specimen sequenced in a study of HIV-infected children after antiretroviral therapy interruption. The TCR library was built from RNA with a 3' RACE protocol and unique molecular identifiers. TCRdb used MiXCR to reprocess the 3' RACE reads, holding one entry per CDR3 protein. This repertoire shows roughly 46,000 distinct CDR3 sequences, approximately 4% found once; its top ten account for 0.6% to 0.85%. The treatment denotes: PENTA 11 planned treatment interruption arm or continuous ART arm. The sequences come from CD45RA+ CD4+ T cells from PBMCs, pooled from several time points, collected from a donor given antiretroviral therapy, either interrupted or continuous. Noted subset: naive CD4+ CD45RA+ CD45RO- T cells. These receptors were obtained from a pool of human donors with HIV.

This clonotype was counted many times. The chain links TRBV20-1 to TRBJ1-1; D gene ambiguous. Germline V gene sequence: CDR1 DFQATT, CDR2 SNEGSKA (reference sequence). Trimming shortened V by 3 bases and J by 3 bases, and 5 bases separated the two germline ends. The CDR3 is 11 amino acids. Here the CDR3 DNA reads TGCAGTGCTAGTCTTGACACTGAAGCTTTCTTT. Translated, it gives CSASLDTEAFF.

This clonotype was detected a few times. The chain employs TRBV6-5 and TRBJ1-1; tentative D call: TRBD1 (6 bases). V was pared by 0 bases and J by 1 base, with 12 bases between. The germline V gene has CDR1 MNHEY and CDR2 SVGAGI. CDR3 size: 16 residues. CDR3 protein: CASSYSSYRANTEAFF. The CDR3 DNA reads TGTGCCAGCAGTTACTCGAGTTACAGGGCGAACACTGAAGCTTTCTTT.

This clonotype was seen repeatedly, ten times or more. V gene TRBV6-1 combines with J gene TRBJ1-1; tentatively, D is TRBD1 (5 bases). There are 14 residues in the CDR3. Per germline, CDR1 MNHNS and CDR2 SASEGT. Trimming pared 2 bases from V and 6 bases from J, leaving 13 bases between. For the CDR3, the DNA is TGTGCCAGCAGTGAACTAGGGGTAACGGCTGAAGCTTTCTTT. Translated: CASSELGVTAEAFF.

This clonotype has only one observation. The chain has TRBV7-2 and TRBJ2-7, with D tentatively TRBD2 (6 bases). CDR1 is SGHTA, CDR2 FQGNSA, per germline. This CDR3 has 14 amino acids. V lost 10 bases, J lost 0 bases, and 16 bases lay in between. CDR3 loop: CATSQPGVSYEQYF. In DNA form, the CDR3 reads TGTGCCACCTCCCAACCGGGGGTCTCCTACGAGCAGTACTTC.

This clonotype was observed at least ten times. J is TRBJ1-4 and V is TRBV19; the match to TRBD1 covers 7 bases. V shed 9 bases and J 0 bases; nucleotides not matched to a gene: 7. The CDR3 is 15 amino acids. Germline V gene sequence: CDR1 LNHDA, CDR2 SQIVND (reference sequence). CDR3 region: CASTGTDATNEKLFF. DNA of the CDR3: TGTGCCAGCACCGGGACAGATGCAACTAATGAAAAACTGTTTTTT.

The table lists this clonotype with many counts. The V call is TRBV7-2, the J call TRBJ1-4, with 7 bases identical to TRBD1. This CDR3 contains 15 residues. Germline-derived CDR1 and CDR2 are SGHTA and FQGNSA. Trimming cost V 5 bases and J 3 bases; bases outside gene matches: 6. The CDR3: CASSPTGVSNEKLFF. As DNA, the CDR3 is TGTGCCAGCAGCCCAACAGGGGTTTCTAATGAAAAACTGTTTTTT.

This clonotype has at least ten counts. V is TRBV5-6 and J is TRBJ2-7; D gene ambiguous. V was pared by 4 bases and J by 7 bases, with 15 bases between. The CDR3 sequence is 13 residues long. The germline V gene has CDR1 SGHDT and CDR2 YYEEEE. The CDR3 DNA sequence: TGTGCCAGCAGCCAAGTCGGGCTATCGGAGCAGTACTTC. Protein: CASSQVGLSEQYF.